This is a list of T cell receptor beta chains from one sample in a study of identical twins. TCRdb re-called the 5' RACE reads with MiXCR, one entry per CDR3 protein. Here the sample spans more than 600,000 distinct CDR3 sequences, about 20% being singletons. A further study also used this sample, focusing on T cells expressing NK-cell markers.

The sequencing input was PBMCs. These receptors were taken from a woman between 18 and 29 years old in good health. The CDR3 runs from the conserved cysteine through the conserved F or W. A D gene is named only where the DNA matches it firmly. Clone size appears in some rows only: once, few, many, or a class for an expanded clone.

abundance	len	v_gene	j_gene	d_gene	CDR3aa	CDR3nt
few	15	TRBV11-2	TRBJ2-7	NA	CASSLGGMGGREQYF	TGTGCCAGCAGCTTAGGGGGTATGGGCGGTAGAGAGCAGTACTTC
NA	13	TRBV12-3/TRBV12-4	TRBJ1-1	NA	CASARDLVTEAFF	TGTGCCAGCGCCCGGGACCTAGTCACTGAAGCTTTCTTT
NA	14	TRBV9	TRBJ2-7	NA	CASSEQGFDYEQYF	TGTGCCAGCAGCGAACAGGGTTTTGACTACGAGCAGTACTTC
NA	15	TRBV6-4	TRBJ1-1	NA	CASSRGGGMNTEAFF	TGTGCCAGCAGCCGAGGAGGGGGGATGAACACTGAAGCTTTCTTT
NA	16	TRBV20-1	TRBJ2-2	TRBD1	CSARDLQGHYTGELFF	TGCAGTGCTAGAGATCTACAGGGGCACTACACCGGGGAGCTGTTTTTT
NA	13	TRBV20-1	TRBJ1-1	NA	CSAFPTANTEAFF	TGCAGTGCCTTCCCGACGGCGAACACTGAAGCTTTCTTT
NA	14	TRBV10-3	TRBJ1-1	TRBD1	CAISDRGRETEAFF	TGTGCCATCAGCGACAGGGGGCGGGAGACTGAAGCTTTCTTT
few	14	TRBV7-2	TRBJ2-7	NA	CASSLDPTSYEQYF	TGTGCCAGCAGCTTAGACCCGACCTCCTACGAGCAGTACTTC
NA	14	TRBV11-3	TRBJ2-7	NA	CASSQDSASYEQYF	TGTGCCAGCAGCCAAGACTCGGCCTCCTACGAGCAGTACTTC
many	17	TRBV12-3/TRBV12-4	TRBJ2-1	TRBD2	CASSQGTSGGAYNEQFF	TGTGCCAGCAGTCAAGGGACTAGCGGGGGGGCCTACAATGAGCAGTTCTTC
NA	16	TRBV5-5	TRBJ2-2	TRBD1	CASSATTGLHNGELFF	TGTGCCAGCAGCGCCACGACAGGGTTGCACAACGGGGAGCTGTTTTTT
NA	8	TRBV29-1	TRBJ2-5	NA	CSVEGGHF	TGCAGCGTTGAAGGGGGCCACTTC
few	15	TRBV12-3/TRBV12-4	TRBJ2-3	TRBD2	CASSREGLVKDTQYF	TGTGCCAGCAGCCGAGAAGGACTAGTGAAAGATACGCAGTATTTT
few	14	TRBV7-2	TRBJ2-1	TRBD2	CASSAQREGLEQFF	TGTGCCAGCAGCGCCCAGCGGGAGGGCCTTGAGCAGTTCTTC
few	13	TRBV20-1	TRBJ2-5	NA	CSANRAGEETQYF	TGCAGTGCGAACAGGGCCGGCGAAGAGACCCAGTACTTC
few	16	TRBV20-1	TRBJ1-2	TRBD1	CSARSLPGQINYGYTF	TGCAGTGCTAGATCTCTACCGGGACAGATAAACTATGGCTACACCTTC
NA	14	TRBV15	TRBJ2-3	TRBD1	CATNRDRFTDTQYF	TGTGCCACAAACCGGGACAGATTCACAGATACGCAGTATTTT
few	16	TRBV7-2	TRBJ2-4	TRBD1	CASSSRQGLAKNIQYF	TGTGCCAGCAGCTCGCGACAGGGGTTAGCCAAAAACATTCAGTACTTC
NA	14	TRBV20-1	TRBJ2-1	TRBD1	CSVQRDRGAEEQFF	TGCAGTGTTCAAAGGGACAGGGGCGCAGAAGAGCAGTTCTTC
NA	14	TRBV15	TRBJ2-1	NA	CATSRDPQYNEQFF	TGTGCCACCAGCAGAGATCCTCAATACAATGAGCAGTTCTTC
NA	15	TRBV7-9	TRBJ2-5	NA	CASSLGGVQGETQYF	TGTGCCAGCAGCTTAGGGGGAGTCCAGGGGGAGACCCAGTACTTC
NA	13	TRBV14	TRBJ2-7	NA	CASSQVFSYEQYF	TGTGCCAGCAGCCAAGTGTTCAGCTACGAGCAGTACTTC
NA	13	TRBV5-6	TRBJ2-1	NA	CASSLGMGGEQFF	TGTGCCAGCAGCTTGGGAATGGGGGGTGAGCAGTTCTTC
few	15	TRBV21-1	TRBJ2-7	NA	CASSKGGTASYEQYF	TGTGCCAGCAGCAAAGGTGGGACAGCGTCCTACGAGCAGTACTTC
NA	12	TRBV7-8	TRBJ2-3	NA	CASNPRGDTQYF	TGTGCCAGCAATCCTAGGGGGGATACGCAGTATTTT
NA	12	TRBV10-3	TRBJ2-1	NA	CAISASDNEQFF	TGTGCCATCAGTGCATCAGACAATGAGCAGTTCTTC
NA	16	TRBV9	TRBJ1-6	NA	CASSGTWTADNSPLHF	TGTGCCAGCAGCGGGACCTGGACAGCAGATAATTCACCCCTCCACTTT
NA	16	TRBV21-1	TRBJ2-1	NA	CASSKVTRRTYNEQFF	TGTGCCAGCAGCAAAGTGACACGGAGAACCTACAATGAGCAGTTCTTC
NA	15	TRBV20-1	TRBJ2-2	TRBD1	CSARKTGTNTGELFF	TGCAGTGCTAGAAAGACAGGGACGAACACCGGGGAGCTGTTTTTT
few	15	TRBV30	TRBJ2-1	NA	CASNPGMHSYHEQFF	TGTGCCTCCAACCCGGGAATGCATTCGTACCATGAGCAGTTCTTC
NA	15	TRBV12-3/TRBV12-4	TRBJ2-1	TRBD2	CASSPLAGRYNEQFF	TGTGCCAGCAGCCCCCTAGCGGGAAGATACAATGAGCAGTTCTTC
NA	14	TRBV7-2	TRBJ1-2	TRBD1	CASSTRQGDGGYTF	TGTGCCAGCAGCACGCGACAGGGGGACGGTGGCTACACCTTC
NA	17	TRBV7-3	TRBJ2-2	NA	CASSPPLNGPNTGELFF	TGTGCCAGCAGCCCACCCTTGAACGGGCCGAACACCGGGGAGCTGTTTTTT
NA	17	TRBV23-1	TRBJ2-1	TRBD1	CASSLESVVGGSRKQFF	TGCGCCAGCAGTCTCGAAAGCGTAGTAGGGGGCTCAAGGAAGCAGTTCTTC
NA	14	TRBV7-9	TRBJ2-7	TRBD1	CASSLRRQGYEQYF	TGTGCCAGCAGCTTGCGGAGACAGGGGTACGAGCAGTACTTC
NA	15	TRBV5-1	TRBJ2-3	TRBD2	CASARVAGITDTQYF	TGCGCCAGCGCCAGAGTAGCGGGGATCACAGATACGCAGTATTTT
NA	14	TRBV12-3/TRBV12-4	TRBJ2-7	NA	CASSSTGPIYEQYF	TGTGCCAGCAGTTCCACGGGACCTATCTACGAGCAGTACTTC
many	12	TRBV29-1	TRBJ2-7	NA	CSVRGQFYEQYF	TGCAGCGTCAGAGGTCAGTTCTACGAGCAGTACTTC
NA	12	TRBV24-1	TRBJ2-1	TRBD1	CATSDFRGEQFF	TGTGCCACCAGTGATTTCAGGGGGGAGCAGTTCTTC
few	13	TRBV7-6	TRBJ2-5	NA	CASSLRAGETQYF	TGTGCCAGCAGCTTAAGGGCTGGAGAGACCCAGTACTTC
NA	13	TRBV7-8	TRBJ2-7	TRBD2	CASKNSGSGEQYF	TGTGCCAGCAAAAATAGCGGGAGCGGCGAGCAGTACTTC
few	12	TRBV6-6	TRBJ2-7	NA	CASSYVPYEQYF	TGTGCCAGCAGTTACGTCCCCTACGAGCAGTACTTC
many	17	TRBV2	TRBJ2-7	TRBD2	CASGTSGKLLSSYEQYF	TGTGCCAGCGGGACTAGCGGCAAATTGCTTAGCTCCTACGAGCAGTACTTC
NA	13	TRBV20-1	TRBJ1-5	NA	CSARFTSNQPQHF	TGCAGTGCTAGATTCACTAGCAATCAGCCCCAGCATTTT
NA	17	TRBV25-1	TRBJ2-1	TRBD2	CASSSHYGTSGSDEQFF	TGTGCCAGCAGTTCCCATTACGGGACTAGCGGGAGTGATGAGCAGTTCTTC
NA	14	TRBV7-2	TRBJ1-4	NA	CASSLSSDNEKLFF	TGTGCCAGCAGCTTATCCAGTGATAATGAAAAACTGTTTTTT
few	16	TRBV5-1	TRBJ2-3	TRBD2	CASSSLAGGVSDTQYF	TGCGCCAGCAGCTCCCTAGCGGGAGGAGTTTCAGATACGCAGTATTTT
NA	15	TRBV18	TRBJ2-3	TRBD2	CATRTSGISTDTQYF	TGTGCCACCAGAACTAGCGGTATCAGCACAGATACGCAGTATTTT
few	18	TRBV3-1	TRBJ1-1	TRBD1	CASSPSPGQGISNTEAFF	TGTGCCAGCAGCCCGTCACCAGGACAGGGGATATCGAACACTGAAGCTTTCTTT
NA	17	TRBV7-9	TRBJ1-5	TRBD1	CASSHFLGTGGNQPQHF	TGTGCCAGCAGCCATTTCCTCGGGACAGGGGGCAATCAGCCCCAGCATTTT
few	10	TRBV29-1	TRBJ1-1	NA	CSVRDIKAFF	TGCAGCGTTAGGGACATCAAAGCTTTCTTT
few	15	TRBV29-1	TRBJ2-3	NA	CSVFGGKVGTDTQYF	TGCAGCGTTTTCGGAGGGAAAGTCGGCACAGATACGCAGTATTTT
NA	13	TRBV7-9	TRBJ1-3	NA	CASSLVSWDTIYF	TGTGCCAGCAGCTTAGTTTCTTGGGACACCATATATTTT
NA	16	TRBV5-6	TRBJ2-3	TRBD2	CASSNGLAGSPDTQYF	TGTGCCAGCAGCAACGGACTAGCGGGGAGCCCAGATACGCAGTATTTT
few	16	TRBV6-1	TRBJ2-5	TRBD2	CASSPGLAGGWETQYF	TGTGCCAGCAGCCCCGGACTAGCGGGGGGGTGGGAGACCCAGTACTTC